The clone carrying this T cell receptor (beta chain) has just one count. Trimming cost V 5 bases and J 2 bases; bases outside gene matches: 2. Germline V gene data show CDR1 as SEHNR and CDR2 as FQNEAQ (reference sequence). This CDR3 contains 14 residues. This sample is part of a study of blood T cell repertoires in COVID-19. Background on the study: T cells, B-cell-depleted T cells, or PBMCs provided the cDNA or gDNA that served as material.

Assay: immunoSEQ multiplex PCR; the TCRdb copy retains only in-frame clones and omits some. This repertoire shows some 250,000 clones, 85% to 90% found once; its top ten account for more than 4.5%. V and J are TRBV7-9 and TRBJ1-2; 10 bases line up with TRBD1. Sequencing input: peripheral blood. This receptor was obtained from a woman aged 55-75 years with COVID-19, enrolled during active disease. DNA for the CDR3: TGTGCCAGCAGCACGACAGGGGGCAACTATGGCTACACCTTC. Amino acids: CASSTTGGNYGYTF.